This TCR beta chain originates from a study of T cell changes during pregnancy in multiple sclerosis. CDR1 is SGHNT, CDR2 YYREEE, per germline (reference sequence). Trimming shortened V by 3 bases and J by 3 bases, and 18 bases separated the two germline ends. This CDR3 has 16 residues. The assay was immunoSEQ multiplex PCR, and TCRdb's table has in-frame clones only and misses some. This table holds about 30,000 clones, about 92% found once. V and J are TRBV5-4 and TRBJ1-2, with D perhaps matching TRBD1 (5 bases). The clonotype originates from a female donor with multiple sclerosis, enrolled in a pregnancy study. Sequenced material: CD4+ T cells from peripheral blood mononuclear cells, taken after pregnancy. The CDR3 nucleotides are TGTGCCAGCAGCTCCGGGGCCGGAGGGCCCCACTATGGCTACACCTTC. Translation: CASSSGAGGPHYGYTF.